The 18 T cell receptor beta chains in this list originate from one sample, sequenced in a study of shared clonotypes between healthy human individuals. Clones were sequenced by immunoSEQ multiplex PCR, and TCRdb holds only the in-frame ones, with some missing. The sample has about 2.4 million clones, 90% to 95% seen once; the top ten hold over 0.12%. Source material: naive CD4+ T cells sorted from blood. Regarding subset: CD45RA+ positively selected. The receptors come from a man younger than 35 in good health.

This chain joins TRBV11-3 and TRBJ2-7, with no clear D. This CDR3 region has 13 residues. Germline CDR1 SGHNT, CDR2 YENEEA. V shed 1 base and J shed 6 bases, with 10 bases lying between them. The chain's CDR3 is CASSLGSSSEQYF. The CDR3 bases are TGTGCCAGCAGCTTAGGTAGTAGCTCCGAGCAGTACTTC.

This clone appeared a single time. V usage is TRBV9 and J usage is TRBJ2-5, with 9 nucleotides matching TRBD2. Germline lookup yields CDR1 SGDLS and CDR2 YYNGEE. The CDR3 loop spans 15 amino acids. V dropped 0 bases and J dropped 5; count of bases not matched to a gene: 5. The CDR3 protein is CASSVGLAGYETQYF. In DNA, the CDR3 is TGTGCCAGCAGCGTAGGGCTAGCGGGATATGAGACCCAGTACTTC.

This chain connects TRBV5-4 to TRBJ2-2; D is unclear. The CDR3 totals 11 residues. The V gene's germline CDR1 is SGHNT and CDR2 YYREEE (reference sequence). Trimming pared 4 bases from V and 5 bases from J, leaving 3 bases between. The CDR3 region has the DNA TGTGCCAGCAGCGGAACCGGGGAGCTGTTTTTT. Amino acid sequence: CASSGTGELFF.

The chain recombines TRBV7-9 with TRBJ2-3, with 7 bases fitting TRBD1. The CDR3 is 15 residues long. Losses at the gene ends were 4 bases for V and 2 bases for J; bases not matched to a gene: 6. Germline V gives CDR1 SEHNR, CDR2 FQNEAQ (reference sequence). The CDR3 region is CASSSTGSNTDTQYF. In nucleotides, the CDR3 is TGTGCCAGCAGCTCGACAGGGTCCAACACAGATACGCAGTATTTT.

The CDR3 spells CASSSSRVDHTEAFF. CDR3 DNA sequence: TGTGCCAGCAGTTCGTCCAGGGTAGATCACACTGAAGCTTTCTTT. The chain couples TRBV27 to TRBJ1-1, with a weak D call TRBD1 (5 bases). The V gene's germline CDR1 is MNHEY and CDR2 SMNVEV (reference sequence). Trimming took off 4 bases at V and 3 bases at J, with 15 bases between the two ends. CDR3 size: 15 residues.

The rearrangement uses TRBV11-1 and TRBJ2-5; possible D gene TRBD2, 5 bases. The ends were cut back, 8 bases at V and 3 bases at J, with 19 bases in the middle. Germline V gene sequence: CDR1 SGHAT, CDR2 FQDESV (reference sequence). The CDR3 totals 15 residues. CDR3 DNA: TGTGCCAGCGGGCCGTGGGCGGCGGGTAAAGAGACCCAGTACTTC. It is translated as CASGPWAAGKETQYF.

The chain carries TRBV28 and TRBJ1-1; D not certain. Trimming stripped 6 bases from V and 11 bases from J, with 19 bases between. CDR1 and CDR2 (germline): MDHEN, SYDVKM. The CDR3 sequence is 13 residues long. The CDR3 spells CASSTMLNGHAFF. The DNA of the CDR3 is TGTGCCAGCAGCACGATGTTAAACGGGCATGCTTTCTTT.

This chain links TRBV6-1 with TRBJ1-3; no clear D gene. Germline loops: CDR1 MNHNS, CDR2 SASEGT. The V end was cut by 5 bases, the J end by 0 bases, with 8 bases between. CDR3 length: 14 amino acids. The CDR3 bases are TGTGCCAGCAGTTCCTATAACTCTGGAAACACCATATATTTT. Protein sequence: CASSSYNSGNTIYF.

CDR3 DNA: TGTGCCAGCAGTTACCGGCAGGGAGGGGAAAAACTGTTTTTT. This codes for CASSYRQGGEKLFF. The V call is TRBV6-5, the J call TRBJ1-4; D may be TRBD1 (5 bases). The CDR3 runs 14 residues. Trimming removed 2 bases at V and 8 bases at J, with 12 bases between. Germline values: CDR1 MNHEY, CDR2 SVGAGI.

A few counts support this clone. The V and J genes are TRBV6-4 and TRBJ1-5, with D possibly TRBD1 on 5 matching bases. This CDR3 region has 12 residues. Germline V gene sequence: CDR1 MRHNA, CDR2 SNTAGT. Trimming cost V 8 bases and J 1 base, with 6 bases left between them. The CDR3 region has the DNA TGTGCCAGCTGGGACAGCAATCAGCCCCAGCATTTT. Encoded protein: CASWDSNQPQHF.

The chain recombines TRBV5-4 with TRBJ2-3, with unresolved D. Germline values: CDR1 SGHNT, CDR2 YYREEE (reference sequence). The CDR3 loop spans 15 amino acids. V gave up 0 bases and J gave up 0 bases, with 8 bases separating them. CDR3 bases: TGTGCCAGCAGCTTGGTTCGAGGAAGCACAGATACGCAGTATTTT. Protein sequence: CASSLVRGSTDTQYF.

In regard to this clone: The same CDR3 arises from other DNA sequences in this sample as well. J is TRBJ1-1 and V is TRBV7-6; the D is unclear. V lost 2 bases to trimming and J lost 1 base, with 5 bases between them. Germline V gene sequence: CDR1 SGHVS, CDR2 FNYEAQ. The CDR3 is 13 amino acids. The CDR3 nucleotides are TGTGCCAGCAGCTTATCGGGGAACACTGAAGCTTTCTTT. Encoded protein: CASSLSGNTEAFF.

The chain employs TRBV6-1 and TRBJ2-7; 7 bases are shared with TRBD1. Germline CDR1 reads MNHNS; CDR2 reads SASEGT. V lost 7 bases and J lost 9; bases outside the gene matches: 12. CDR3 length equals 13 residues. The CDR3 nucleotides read TGTGCCAGCACCACCCCCGGGGACAGCCCGCAGTACTTC. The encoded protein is CASTTPGDSPQYF.

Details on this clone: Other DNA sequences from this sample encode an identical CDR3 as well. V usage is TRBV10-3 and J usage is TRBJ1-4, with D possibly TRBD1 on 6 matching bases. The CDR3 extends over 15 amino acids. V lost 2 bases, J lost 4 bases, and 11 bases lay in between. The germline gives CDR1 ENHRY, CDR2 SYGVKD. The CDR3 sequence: CAISESGGGNEKLFF. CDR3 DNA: TGTGCCATCAGTGAGAGCGGGGGCGGTAATGAAAAACTGTTTTTT.

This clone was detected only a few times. CDR3 region: CASSPGTYLNTEAFF. The CDR3 nucleotides read TGTGCCAGCTCACCGGGGACGTATTTGAACACTGAAGCTTTCTTT. The chain links TRBV18 to TRBJ1-1; TRBD1 might be the D (5 bases). V was cut by 3 bases and J by 0 bases, with 11 bases left in between. CDR1 and CDR2 from the germline V gene are KGHSH and LQKENI. The CDR3 is made up of 15 amino acids.

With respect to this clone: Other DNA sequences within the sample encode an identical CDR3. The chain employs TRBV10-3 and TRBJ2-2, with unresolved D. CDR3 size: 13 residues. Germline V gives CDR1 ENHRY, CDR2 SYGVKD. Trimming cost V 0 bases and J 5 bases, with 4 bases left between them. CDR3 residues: CAISESVTGELFF. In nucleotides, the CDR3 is TGTGCCATCAGTGAGTCGGTTACCGGGGAGCTGTTTTTT.

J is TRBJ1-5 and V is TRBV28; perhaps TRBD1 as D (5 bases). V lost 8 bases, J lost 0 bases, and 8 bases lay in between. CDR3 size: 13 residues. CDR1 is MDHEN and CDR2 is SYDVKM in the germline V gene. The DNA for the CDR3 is TGTGCCAGCGGGGGATATAGCAATCAGCCCCAGCATTTT. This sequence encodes CASGGYSNQPQHF.

The CDR3 nucleotides read TGTGCCAGCAGTTTATTTCCGGGGAACACTGAAGCTTTCTTT. It translates to CASSLFPGNTEAFF. The chain recombines TRBV27 with TRBJ1-1; D unresolved. V was shortened by 1 base and J by 1 base, with 7 bases between the two germline ends. The V gene's germline CDR1 is MNHEY and CDR2 SMNVEV (reference sequence). The CDR3 runs to 14 residues.